Listed below are T cell receptor beta chains from one sample, sequenced in a study of shared clonotypes between healthy human individuals. The table came from immunoSEQ multiplex PCR; TCRdb's copy has only in-frame clones and leaves some out. The sample carries about 2 million clones, over 85% recorded once. The material sequenced was naive CD4+ T cells sorted from blood. The receptors shown here come from a man between 18 and 29 years old in good health. Both conserved end residues are part of each CDR3. The D gene is left open where the match is weak.

j_call d_call v_call cdr3_nt cdr3_aa
TRBJ1-4 NA TRBV11-1 TGTGCCAGCAGCTTCGAGTATACTGATGAAAAACTGTTTTTT CASSFEYTDEKLFF
TRBJ2-7 TRBD2 TRBV5-1 TGCGCCAGCAGACCGGGACTAGCGGGAGATTGGAAAGAGCAGTACTTC CASRPGLAGDWKEQYF
TRBJ1-6 TRBD1 TRBV19 TGTGCCAGTAGTCTCCCCCCGGGACAGAATTCACCCCTCCACTTT CASSLPPGQNSPLHF
TRBJ2-5 TRBD2 TRBV30 TGTGCCTGGAGTATGGGACTATCCTTCCAAGAGACCCAGTACTTC CAWSMGLSFQETQYF
TRBJ1-2 NA TRBV11-2 TGTGCCAGCAGCTGGCTGGGGGATTGGGGCTACACCTTC CASSWLGDWGYTF
TRBJ1-1 NA TRBV4-2 TGTGCCAGCAGCCAAGATCCCGACGGATACACTGAAGCTTTCTTT CASSQDPDGYTEAFF
TRBJ2-5 NA TRBV2 TGTGCCAGCAGCGAGCAAAGGGTCACCCAGTACTTC CASSEQRVTQYF
TRBJ2-7 TRBD2 TRBV30 TGTGCCTGGAGTTTACGACTAGCGGGAGACTACGAGCAGTACTTC CAWSLRLAGDYEQYF
TRBJ1-1 NA TRBV14 TGTGCCAGCAGCCAAGATCCCCGGAGCGCTTTCTTT CASSQDPRSAFF
TRBJ1-1 NA TRBV7-9 TGTGCCAGCAGCATAGATGGTTGGGGAAAGGACACTGAAGCTTTCTTT CASSIDGWGKDTEAFF